This T cell receptor (beta chain) is from a study of human T cells and chemical hapten exposure. This clonotype was detected ten times or more. V lost 1 base to trimming and J lost 6 bases, with 13 bases between them. Germline CDR1 reads MDHEN; CDR2 reads SYDVKM. The CDR3 has 15 residues. MiXCR, run by TCRdb on the RACE reads, gives a single entry per CDR3 protein. Counted here are roughly 69,000 distinct CDR3 sequences, about 10% occurring once; the ten biggest clones make up roughly 2.3%. Time point described: patch test 3, about 24 weeks after DPC sensitization. Treatment defined: therapeutic diphenylcyclopropenone sensitization with weekly scalp DPC.

This sample comprised whole blood, obtained in connection with sensitization to the hapten diphenylcyclopropenone (DPC). This TCR came from a young woman with alopecia areata. Some clones in this sample may be carry-over from other donors' samples. The chain joins TRBV28 to TRBJ2-1, with D perhaps matching TRBD2 (5 bases). As DNA, the CDR3 is TGTGCCAGCAGTTTATTCGGCGCGGGCCTCAATGAGCAGTTCTTC. Protein product: CASSLFGAGLNEQFF.